The present T cell receptor beta chain was sequenced within a study of cytomegalovirus exposure and HLA in healthy donors. Using immunoSEQ multiplex PCR, the repertoire was profiled, and TCRdb retains in-frame clones only, with some absent. Among 250,000 to 400,000 clones, 88% were seen once, and the ten largest hold roughly 0.96%. Germline V gene lookup returns CDR1 SGHVS and CDR2 FNYEAQ. The length of the CDR3 is 13 residues. Trimming cost V 3 bases and J 6 bases, with 10 bases left between them. The genes are TRBV7-6 and TRBJ2-3, with D hard to call. This clonotype was sampled from a man aged 25-40 years in good health and CMV-seronegative. The sample was PBMCs. In DNA form, the CDR3 reads TGTGCCAGCAGCTTGGCCCTCTGGGATACGCAGTATTTT. Translated: CASSLALWDTQYF.